This T cell receptor (beta chain) was sequenced during a study of blood T cell repertoires in COVID-19. The wider study: Acute-phase and convalescent COVID-19 samples originated in the United States, Italy and Spain. Sample material is recorded as cDNA or gDNA derived from T cells, B-cell-depleted T cells, or PBMCs.

This CDR3 is 19 amino acids long. Germline V gene data show CDR1 as MNHEY and CDR2 as SMNVEV (reference sequence). V lost 1 base and J 0 bases, leaving 19 bases between the germline ends. In the original workflow: Estimation of nucleated cell counts was performed using reference gene primer amplification. Data came from immunoSEQ multiplex PCR; TCRdb stores just in-frame clones and leaves some out. Clone size and V and J calls were adopted from that table, with D and trimming inferred from the DNA. The table lists 110,000 to 150,000 clones, around 76% of them singletons. The TCR originated in a man at least 80 years old with acute or convalescent COVID-19. Sequencing input: peripheral blood. This chain connects TRBV27 to TRBJ1-5, with D tentatively TRBD1 (5 bases). CDR3: CASSLFGDGWRGSNQPQHF. In DNA, the CDR3 is TGTGCCAGCAGTTTATTTGGTGACGGATGGAGGGGTAGCAATCAGCCCCAGCATTTT.